The source of this T cell receptor (beta chain) is a study of blood T cell repertoires in COVID-19 (TCRdb year 2020). For the study in its entirety: Collaborator samples came from the United States, Italy and Spain and covered acute and convalescent phases of COVID-19. The samples were drawn from two sources: the first 160 participants of the ongoing ImmuneRACE study, and over 1,000 subjects contributed by 6 global collaborators. Sample metadata almost always included a de-identified subject ID, COVID-19 status, age in years and sex. The prospective study material was composed of cDNA or gDNA derived from T cells, B-cell-depleted T cells, or PBMCs. A freely available public database, intended as a resource for researchers studying the immune response to SARS-CoV-2, is where the repertoires were released. Subjects who had been exposed to COVID-19, were actively infected with it, or had recovered from it provided the deeply sampled blood TCRbeta repertoires that made up the dataset. HLA class I and class II types, where available, came from metadata supplied by the sample provider rather than from assay-based typing.

The investigation overall reported the following: The amount of clinical and demographic metadata varied by source and participant and was provided uncurated.

As to this clone: This receptor's antigen is unknown. One base away there is no much larger clone; base qualities are not given.

TCRbeta CDR3 regions were amplified from genomic DNA by means of the immunoSEQ Assay, a bias-controlled multiplex PCR. The study's own analysis went as follows. The number of nucleated cells in each sample was estimated from the amplification of reference gene primers within the assay. To quantify the absolute abundance of each unique TCRbeta CDR3 rearrangement, sequence reads were collapsed and filtered. Productive Simpson clonality was computed per sample as the square root of Simpson's diversity index over productive rearrangements. TCRdb obtained this table from immuneACCESS and retained in-frame rearrangements with V and J assigned. These tables miss some clones; where compared with another copy, unresolved V genes account for less than half of the shortfall, and the remainder is unexplained. Clone size and V and J calls were adopted from that table, with D and trimming inferred from the DNA. The sample profile shows approximately 300,000 clones; 80% to 90% of them were found once. The ten top clones hold roughly 4% of the sample.

Participants in the prospective study were enrolled through a virtual design, were aged about 18 to 90 years, and lived in approximately 25 United States geographic areas. In the prospective study, participants were assigned to cohorts based on the clinical history participants reported in a screening survey and a study questionnaire. Recovered participants in ImmuneRACE Cohort 3 were defined as having two consecutive negative NP/OP PCR tests, clearance from a healthcare professional, or resolution of symptoms. In the prospective study, whole blood, serum and a nasopharyngeal or oropharyngeal swab were collected from each participant by mobile phlebotomists. Prospective study participants could optionally give additional blood draws and questionnaires over a roughly 2-month period. Prospective study blood samples were shipped either frozen or at room temperature before DNA extraction. The junction carries 8 bases between V and J, which are trimmed by 1 base and 4 bases respectively. Spanning cysteine to phenylalanine, the CDR3 consists of 14 amino acids. The kept DNA is CDR3 alone, 42 bases in frame from the first base. CDR1 is given as SGHTA and CDR2 as FQGTGA, both from the germline V gene.

Sequencing input: PBMCs or T cells enriched from blood (not recorded which). The sequence came from a woman aged 25 to 39 who had recovered from COVID-19. This chain joins TRBV7-3 to TRBJ2-1; the D gene is unclear. The CDR3 region reads CASSLSGSYNEQFF. The DNA reads TGTGCCAGCAGCTTAAGCGGTAGTTACAATGAGCAGTTCTTC.